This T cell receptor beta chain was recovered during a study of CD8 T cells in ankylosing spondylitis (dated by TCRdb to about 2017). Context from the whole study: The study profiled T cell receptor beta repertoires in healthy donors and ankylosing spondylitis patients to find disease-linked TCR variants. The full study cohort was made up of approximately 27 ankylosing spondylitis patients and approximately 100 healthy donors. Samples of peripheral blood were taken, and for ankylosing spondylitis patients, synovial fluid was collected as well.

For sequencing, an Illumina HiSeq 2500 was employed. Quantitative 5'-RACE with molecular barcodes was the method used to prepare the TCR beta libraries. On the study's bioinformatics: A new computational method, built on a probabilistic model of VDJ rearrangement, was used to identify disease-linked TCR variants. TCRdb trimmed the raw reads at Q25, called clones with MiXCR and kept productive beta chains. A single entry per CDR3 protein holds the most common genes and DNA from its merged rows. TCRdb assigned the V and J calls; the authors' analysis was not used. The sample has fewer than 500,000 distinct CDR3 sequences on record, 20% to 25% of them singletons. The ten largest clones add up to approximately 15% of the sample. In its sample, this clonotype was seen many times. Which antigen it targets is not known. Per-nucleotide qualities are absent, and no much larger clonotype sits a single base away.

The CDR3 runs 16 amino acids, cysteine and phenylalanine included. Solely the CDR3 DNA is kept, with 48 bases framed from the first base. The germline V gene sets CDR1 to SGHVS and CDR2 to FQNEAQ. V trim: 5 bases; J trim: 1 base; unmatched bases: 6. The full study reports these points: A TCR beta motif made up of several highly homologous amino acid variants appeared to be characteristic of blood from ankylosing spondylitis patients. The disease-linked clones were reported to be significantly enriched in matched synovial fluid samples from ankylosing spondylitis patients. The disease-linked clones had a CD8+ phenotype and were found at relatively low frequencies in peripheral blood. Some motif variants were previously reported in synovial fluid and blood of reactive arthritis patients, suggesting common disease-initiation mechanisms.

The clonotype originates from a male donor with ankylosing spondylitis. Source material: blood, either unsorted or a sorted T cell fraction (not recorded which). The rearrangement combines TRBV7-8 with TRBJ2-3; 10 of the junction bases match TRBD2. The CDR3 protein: CASSVLAGAGTDTQYF. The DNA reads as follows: TGTGCCAGCAGCGTTCTAGCGGGAGCCGGCACAGATACGCAGTATTTT.